A single T cell receptor (beta chain) is shown here with its context. Its cognate antigen has yet to be identified. No base-level quality is on record; no much larger clone is a single base apart. Explained via the paper, the time point label denotes: cycle 2 day 1 (C2D1) of nivolumab. Relapse after autologous stem cell transplantation had occurred in all trial patients, and cohorts A, B and C were distinguished by prior brentuximab vedotin exposure. The trial cohort was composed of 55 to 65 patients with relapsed/refractory classical Hodgkin lymphoma, for whom complete response, partial response or progressive disease was recorded as best overall response. Single-agent nivolumab was administered to trial patients in the multi-cohort phase II CheckMate 205 trial. Best overall response was determined by an independent review committee according to the 2007 International Working Group response criteria. Trial PBMCs were collected immediately before nivolumab initiation (C1D1) and during therapy at cycle 2 day 1 and cycle 4 day 1. After peripheral blood was drawn into 8 mL Vacutainer Cell Preparation Tubes, PBMCs were isolated by centrifugation and then cryopreserved.

The germline V gene supplies CDR1 MNHEY and CDR2 SVGAGI. From the cysteine up to the phenylalanine, the CDR3 has a length of 15 residues. Here the CDR3 DNA is all that survives: 45 bases in frame from base 1. The trim is 7 bases for V and 6 bases for J, with a gap of 18 bases between the germline ends. This entry comes from a study of PD-1 blockade in classical Hodgkin lymphoma (dated by TCRdb to between 2020 and 2021). In the study overall: Nivolumab dosing was 3 mg/kg intravenously every 2 weeks, continuing until either disease progression or unacceptable toxicity. The study used CyTOF and TCR beta sequencing to define a peripheral blood immune signature of response to PD-1 blockade in classical Hodgkin lymphoma. General study outcomes and caveats: Trial patients with a complete response had baseline diversity similar to that of newly diagnosed patients, while partial responders and progressors had significantly lower diversity. Lower diversity was seen in patients whose nivolumab began less than 1 year after ASCT, and these patients were left out of later analyses so that immune reconstitution would not confound the results. CD4+ but not CD8+ TCR diversity rose significantly by C4D1 (p=0.0027 vs p=0.16), most apparent in complete responders (p=0.02). Newly diagnosed patients were reported to have lower baseline TCR diversity than healthy donors, and relapsed/refractory patients were reported to have lower baseline TCR diversity still. Only a single clinical trial cohort was studied, and what caused the repertoire differences, possibly disease activity or prior therapy, remained undefined.

Genomic DNA was extracted with the Qiagen DNeasy kit from unsorted PBMCs and from negatively selected CD4+ and CD8+ fractions. TCR beta CDR3 regions were subjected to amplification by immunoSEQ multiplex PCR with primers that anneal to V and J segments. A synthetic immune receptor repertoire was used to minimize amplification bias, and any residual bias was removed computationally once sequencing was done. The original pipeline was this. Custom Python scripts were used to quantify repertoire diversity as the Shannon entropy index. Unsorted, CD4+ and CD8+ repertoires were analyzed separately, except for combined analyses in which CD4+ and CD8+ sequences were merged in silico. A clone was considered expanded if an increase in frequency of at least 2-fold after treatment relative to C1D1 was found, and a pseudocount of 0.5 was applied to clones undetected at baseline. Clones with 0 or 1 copy at C1D1 were classified as singleton clones, and clones with 2 or more copies were classified as non-singleton clones. Clones expanded in unsorted samples were annotated as CD4+, CD8+ or unknown by matching protein sequences in sorted samples from the same patient. Wilcoxon tests were applied to paired samples to test diversity changes from C1D1 to C4D1. The table was pulled from immuneACCESS by TCRdb, which kept in-frame rearrangements only. Such tables lose some clones; where checked, under half of the loss comes from unresolved V genes, and the rest has no known cause. The V and J calls and the clone size are those of that table, but D and trimming were determined from the DNA. The sample has about 99,000 clones on record, 81% of them singletons. 15% to 20% of the sample is in the top ten clones.

This TCR derives from a human donor with classical Hodgkin lymphoma. The input for sequencing was peripheral blood mononuclear cells (PBMCs), taken before the second cycle of nivolumab. The sequence links TRBV6-5 to TRBJ2-2; the D match is possibly TRBD1 or TRBD2, with 6 bases aligned in each. The CDR3 in this case is CASTKMVGGSGELFF. The DNA is TGTGCCAGCACTAAAATGGTGGGGGGCTCCGGGGAGCTGTTTTTT.